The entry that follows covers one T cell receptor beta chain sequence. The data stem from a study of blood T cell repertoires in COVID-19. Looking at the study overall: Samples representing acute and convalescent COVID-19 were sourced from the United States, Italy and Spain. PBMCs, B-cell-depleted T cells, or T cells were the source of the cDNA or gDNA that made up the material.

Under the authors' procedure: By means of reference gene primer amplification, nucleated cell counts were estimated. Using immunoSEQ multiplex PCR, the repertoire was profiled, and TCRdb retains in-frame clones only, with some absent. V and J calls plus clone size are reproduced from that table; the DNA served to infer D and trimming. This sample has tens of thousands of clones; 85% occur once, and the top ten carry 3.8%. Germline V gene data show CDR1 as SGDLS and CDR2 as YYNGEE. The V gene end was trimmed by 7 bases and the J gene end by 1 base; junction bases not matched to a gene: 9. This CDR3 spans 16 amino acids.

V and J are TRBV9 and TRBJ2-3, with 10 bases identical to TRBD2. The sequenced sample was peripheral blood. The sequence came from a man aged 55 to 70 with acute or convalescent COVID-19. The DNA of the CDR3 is TGTGCCAGCTCCATAGCGGGGGGTTCCCGCACAGATACGCAGTATTTT. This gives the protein CASSIAGGSRTDTQYF. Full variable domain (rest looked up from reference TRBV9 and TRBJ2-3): DSGVTQTPKHLITATGQRVTLRCSPRSGDLSVYWYQQSLDQGLQFLIQYYNGEERAKGNILERFSAQQFPDLHSELNLSSLELGDSALYFCASSIAGGSRTDTQYFGPGTRLTVL.